This T cell receptor beta chain stems from a study of CD8+CD57+ T cells in acquired aplastic anemia. In patients chosen for sequencing, flow cytometry had shown CD8+CD57+ cell expansion. Findings and limits, study-wide: Simpson's diversity of CD8+ cells was not significantly different in patients compared with controls. Patients and controls had in common some 30 CD8+ CDR3 sequences.

The template for TCR beta VDJ and CDR3 sequence profiling was genomic DNA. TCRdb re-called the reads with MiXCR, one entry per CDR3 protein. The data hold hundreds of thousands of distinct CDR3 sequences, with around 32% observed a single time. Worth noting for this clonotype: Its antigen is currently unknown.

Sequencing used sorted CD4+, CD8+, or CD8+CD57+ T cells (not recorded which) from PBMCs. This sequence originates from a human donor with aplastic anemia.

For the CDR3, the DNA is TGCAGTGCCAACCCTGGGGGGGCGGGCACAGATACGCAGTATTTT. Translating gives CSANPGGAGTDTQYF. The rearrangement uses TRBV20-1 and TRBJ2-3; D might be TRBD2 (7 bases). CDR1 DFQATT and CDR2 SNEGSKA come from the germline V gene (reference sequence). CDR3 length: 15 amino acids. Trimming cost V 6 bases and J 1 base, with 17 bases left between them.